The entry below describes one T cell receptor beta chain. Its antigen is currently unknown. The sample belongs to a study of STAT5B mutations in CD4+ large granular lymphocyte leukemia. Overall study results and limits: The CD4+ versus CD8+ T-LGLL clonality difference may reflect limited sample size. Patient CD4-sorted repertoires looked more clonal than healthy CD4+ repertoires, even without putative leukemic clones.

Using immunoSEQ multiplex PCR, the repertoire was profiled, and TCRdb retains in-frame clones only, with some absent. Here the sample spans approximately 28,000 clones, 85% to 90% being singletons. Trimming left V 5 bases short and J 4 bases short, with 12 bases between. CDR1 and CDR2 from the germline V gene are SGHNT and YENEEA. This CDR3 contains 14 residues. Controls came from buffy coats of healthy blood donors. Sample: CD4+ T cells from blood buffy coats. The sequence derives from a human donor in good health. This chain joins TRBV11-3 and TRBJ2-1, with a possible D match to TRBD1 (6 bases). The CDR3 DNA reads TGTGCCAGCAGCCTGGGGGCCGGATACAATGAGCAGTTCTTC. This sequence encodes CASSLGAGYNEQFF.